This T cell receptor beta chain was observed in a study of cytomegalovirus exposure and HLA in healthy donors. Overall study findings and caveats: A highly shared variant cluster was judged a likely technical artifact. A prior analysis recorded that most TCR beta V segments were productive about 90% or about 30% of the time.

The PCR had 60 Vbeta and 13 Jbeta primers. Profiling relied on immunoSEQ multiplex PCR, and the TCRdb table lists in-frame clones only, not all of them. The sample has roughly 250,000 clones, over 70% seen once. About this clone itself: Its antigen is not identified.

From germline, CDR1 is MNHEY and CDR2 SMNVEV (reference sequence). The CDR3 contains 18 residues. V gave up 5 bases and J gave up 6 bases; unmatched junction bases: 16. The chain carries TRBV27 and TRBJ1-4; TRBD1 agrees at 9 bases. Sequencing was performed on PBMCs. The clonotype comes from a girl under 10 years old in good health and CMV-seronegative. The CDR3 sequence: CASSASGTGSWVHEKLFF. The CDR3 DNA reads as TGTGCCAGCAGTGCTTCCGGGACAGGGAGTTGGGTGCATGAAAAACTGTTTTTT.